What follows are 4 T cell receptor beta chains derived from one specimen sequenced in a study of Tregs in tolerant kidney transplant recipients. These receptors are not linked to any known antigen. Sequencing used immunoSEQ multiplex PCR; TCRdb keeps in-frame clones, though not all of them. Of about 15,000 clones in the sample, around 53% were seen once. After about six days with irradiated graft donor PBMCs, CFSE-labeled recipient PBMCs were FACS-sorted. This material consisted of CD4+ T cells from blood cultured with allogeneic cells, taken before the transplant. The origin of the receptors is a human patient who received a combined kidney and bone marrow transplant.

This clone ranks as medium-sized (0.01 to 0.1%). The chain uses TRBV6-5 and TRBJ2-2, with D unresolved. Looked up from germline, CDR1 is MNHEY and CDR2 is SVGAGI. The CDR3 runs to 14 residues. Trimming removed 6 bases from V and 5 bases from J, with 13 bases in between. CDR3 in amino acids: CASRRTYSTGELFF. CDR3 nucleotide sequence: TGTGCCAGCAGACGAACGTATAGTACCGGGGAGCTGTTTTTT.

This chain joins TRBV7-2 and TRBJ2-1; TRBD2 agrees at 13 bases. After removal of 4 bases from V and 6 bases from J, the junction contained 3 bases not matched to a gene. The length of the CDR3 is 15 residues. The germline gives CDR1 SGHTA, CDR2 FQGNSA. CDR3 sequence reads: CASSSGLAGLNEQFF. For the CDR3, the DNA is TGTGCCAGCAGCTCGGGACTAGCGGGGCTCAATGAGCAGTTCTTC.

The table lists this clone with a few counts. The rearrangement joins TRBV9 to TRBJ1-1, with 8 bases aligning to TRBD1. Germline CDR1 is SGDLS and CDR2 is YYNGEE. This CDR3 spans 14 amino acids. Trimming took 3 bases from V and 1 from J; bases not matched to a gene: 2. The CDR3 is CASSADRGNTEAFF. CDR3 DNA: TGTGCCAGCAGCGCCGACAGGGGGAACACTGAAGCTTTCTTT.

CDR3 nucleotides: TGCGCCAGTCAAACTGGGGCCAACGTCCTGACTTTC. Translated: CASQTGANVLTF. The chain uses TRBV5-1 and TRBJ2-6, with D unresolved. The CDR3 covers 12 residues. Trimming removed 8 bases from V and 2 bases from J, with 5 bases in between. Germline loops: CDR1 SGHRS, CDR2 YFSETQ.